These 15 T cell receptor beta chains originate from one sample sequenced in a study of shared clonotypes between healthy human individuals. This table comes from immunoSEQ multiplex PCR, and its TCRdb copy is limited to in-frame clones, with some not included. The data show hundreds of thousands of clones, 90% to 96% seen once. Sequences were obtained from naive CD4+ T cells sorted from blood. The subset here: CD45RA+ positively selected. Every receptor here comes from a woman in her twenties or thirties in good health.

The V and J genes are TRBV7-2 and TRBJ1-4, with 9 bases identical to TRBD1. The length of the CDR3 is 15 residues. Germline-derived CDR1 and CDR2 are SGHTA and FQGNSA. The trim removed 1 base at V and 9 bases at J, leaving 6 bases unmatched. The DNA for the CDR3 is TGTGCCAGCAGCTTAGGATGGGACAGGGAAAAAAAACTGTTTTTT. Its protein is CASSLGWDREKKLFF.

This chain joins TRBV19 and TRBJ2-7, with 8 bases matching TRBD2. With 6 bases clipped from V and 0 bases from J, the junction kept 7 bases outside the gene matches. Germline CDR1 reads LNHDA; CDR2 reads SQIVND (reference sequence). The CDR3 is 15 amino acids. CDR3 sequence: CASRLTSGSSYEQYF. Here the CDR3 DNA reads TGTGCCAGTAGACTAACTAGCGGAAGCTCCTACGAGCAGTACTTC.

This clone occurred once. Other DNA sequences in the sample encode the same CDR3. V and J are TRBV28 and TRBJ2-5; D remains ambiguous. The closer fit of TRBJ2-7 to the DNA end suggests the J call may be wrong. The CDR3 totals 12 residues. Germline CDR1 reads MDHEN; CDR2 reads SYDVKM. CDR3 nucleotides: TGTGCCAGCAGTCTCTACAGCTACGAGCAGTACTTC. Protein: CASSLYSYEQYF.

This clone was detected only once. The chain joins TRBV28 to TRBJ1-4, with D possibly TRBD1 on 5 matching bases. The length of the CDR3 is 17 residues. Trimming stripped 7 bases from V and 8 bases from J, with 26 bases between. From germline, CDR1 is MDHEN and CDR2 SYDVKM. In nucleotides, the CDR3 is TGTGCCAGCACCGTAAATTTGGTGCAGGGAGGCGGGGAAAAACTGTTTTTT. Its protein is CASTVNLVQGGGEKLFF.

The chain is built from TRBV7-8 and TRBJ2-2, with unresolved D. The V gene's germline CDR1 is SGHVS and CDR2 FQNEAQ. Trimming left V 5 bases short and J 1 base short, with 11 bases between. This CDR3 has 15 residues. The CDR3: CASSPLRVNTGELFF. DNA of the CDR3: TGTGCCAGCAGCCCACTCCGGGTGAACACCGGGGAGCTGTTTTTT.

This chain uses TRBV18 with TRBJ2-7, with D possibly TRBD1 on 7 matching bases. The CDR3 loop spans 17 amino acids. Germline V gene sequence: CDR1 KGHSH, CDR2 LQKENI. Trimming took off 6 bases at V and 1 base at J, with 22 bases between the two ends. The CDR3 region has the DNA TGTGCCAGCTCCTCACCCTCCAGGGGGGTCAATTCCTACGAGCAGTACTTC. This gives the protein CASSSPSRGVNSYEQYF.

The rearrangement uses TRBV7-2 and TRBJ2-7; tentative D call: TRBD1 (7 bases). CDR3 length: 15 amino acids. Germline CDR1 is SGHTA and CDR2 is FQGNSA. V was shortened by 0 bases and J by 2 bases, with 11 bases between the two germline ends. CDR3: CASSLAQGGAYEQYF. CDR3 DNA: TGTGCCAGCAGCTTAGCGCAGGGGGGAGCCTACGAGCAGTACTTC.

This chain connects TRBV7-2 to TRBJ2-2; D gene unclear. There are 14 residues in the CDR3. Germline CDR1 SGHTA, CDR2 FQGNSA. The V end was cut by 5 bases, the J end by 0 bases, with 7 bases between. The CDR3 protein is CASSVQANTGELFF. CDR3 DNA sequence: TGTGCCAGCAGCGTTCAAGCGAACACCGGGGAGCTGTTTTTT.

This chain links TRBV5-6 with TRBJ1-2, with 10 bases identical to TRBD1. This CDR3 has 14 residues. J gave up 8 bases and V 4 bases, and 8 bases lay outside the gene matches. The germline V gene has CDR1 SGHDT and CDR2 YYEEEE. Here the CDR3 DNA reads TGTGCCAGCAGCCACCCGGACAGGGGGGACGGCTACACCTTC. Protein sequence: CASSHPDRGDGYTF.

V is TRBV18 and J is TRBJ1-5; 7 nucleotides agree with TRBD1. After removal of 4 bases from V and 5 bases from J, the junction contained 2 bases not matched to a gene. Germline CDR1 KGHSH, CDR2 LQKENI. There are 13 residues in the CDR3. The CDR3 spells CASSRDSDQPQHF. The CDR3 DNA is TGTGCCAGCTCACGGGACAGTGATCAGCCCCAGCATTTT. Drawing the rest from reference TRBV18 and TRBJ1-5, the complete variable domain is NAGVMQNPRHLVRRRGQEARLRCSPMKGHSHVYWYRQLPEEGLKFMVYLQKENIIDESGMPKERFSAEFPKEGPSILRIQQVVRGDSAAYFCASSRDSDQPQHFGDGTRLSIL.

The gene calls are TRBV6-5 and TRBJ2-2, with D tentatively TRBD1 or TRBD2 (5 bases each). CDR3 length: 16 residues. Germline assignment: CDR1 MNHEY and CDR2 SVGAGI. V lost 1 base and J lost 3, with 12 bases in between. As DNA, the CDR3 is TGTGCCAGCAGTTACTGGGGGATCGGGTACACCGGGGAGCTGTTTTTT. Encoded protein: CASSYWGIGYTGELFF.

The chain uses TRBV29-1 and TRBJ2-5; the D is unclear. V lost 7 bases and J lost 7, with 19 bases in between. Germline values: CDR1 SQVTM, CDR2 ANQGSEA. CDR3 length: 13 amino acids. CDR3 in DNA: TGCAGCGCTGACCAATCTTTGGGCGGGACCCAGTACTTC. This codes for CSADQSLGGTQYF.

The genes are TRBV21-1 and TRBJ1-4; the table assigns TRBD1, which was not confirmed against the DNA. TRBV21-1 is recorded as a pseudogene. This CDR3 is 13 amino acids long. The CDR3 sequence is CASSKATGEKLFF. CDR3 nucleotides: TGTGCCAGCAGCAAAGCGACAGGGGAAAAACTGTTTTTT.

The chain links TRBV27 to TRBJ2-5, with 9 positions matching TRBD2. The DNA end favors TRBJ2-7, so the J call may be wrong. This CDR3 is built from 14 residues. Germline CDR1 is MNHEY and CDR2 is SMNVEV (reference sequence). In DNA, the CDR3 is TGTGCCAGCAGTTTTGCCAGCGGGAGGTACGAGCAGTACTTC. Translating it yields CASSFASGRYEQYF.

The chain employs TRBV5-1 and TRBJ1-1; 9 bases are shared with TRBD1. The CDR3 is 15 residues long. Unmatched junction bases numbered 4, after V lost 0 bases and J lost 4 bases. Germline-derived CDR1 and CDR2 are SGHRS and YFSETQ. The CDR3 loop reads CASSLGDRVSTEAFF. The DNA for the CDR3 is TGCGCCAGCAGCTTGGGGGACAGGGTTAGCACTGAAGCTTTCTTT.